Listed below are T cell receptor beta chains from one sample, sequenced in a study of blood T cell repertoires in COVID-19. The method was immunoSEQ multiplex PCR; TCRdb's version includes in-frame clones alone and lacks a portion of them. The profile shows 75,000 to 80,000 clones, roughly 85% of them singletons. The sample taken for sequencing was peripheral blood. The receptors were sampled from a human donor in a cohort sampled during active COVID-19. The CDR3 runs from the conserved cysteine through the conserved F or W. The order of the fields is J gene, D gene, clone size, V gene, CDR3 protein, CDR3 DNA. A D gene is named only where the DNA matches it firmly. Size tells how often a clone was seen (once, few, many) or the class of an expanded clone, and some rows leave it out.

TRBJ2-7	.	.	TRBV27	CASSLQGPNEQYF	TGTGCCAGCAGTTTACAGGGCCCTAACGAGCAGTACTTC
TRBJ2-7	TRBD2	.	TRBV28	CASTSGRGWGEQYF	TGTGCCAGCACTAGCGGGAGGGGGTGGGGCGAGCAGTACTTC
TRBJ1-2	.	.	TRBV11-3	CASSLEKTAKNYGYTF	TGTGCCAGCAGCTTAGAGAAGACAGCTAAAAACTATGGCTACACCTTC
TRBJ1-1	.	.	TRBV6-5	CASSRKGETEAFF	TGTGCCAGCAGTCGAAAGGGGGAGACTGAAGCTTTCTTT
TRBJ1-5	.	.	TRBV19	CASSGLQQAGSNQPQHF	TGTGCCAGTAGTGGCCTGCAACAGGCAGGGAGCAATCAGCCCCAGCATTTT
TRBJ1-5	.	.	TRBV9	CASSLGSNQPQHF	TGTGCCAGCAGTCTAGGAAGCAATCAGCCCCAGCATTTT
TRBJ2-7	TRBD2	.	TRBV7-2	CASSSLTSGAAYEQYF	TGTGCCAGCAGCTCTTTAACTAGCGGGGCAGCCTACGAGCAGTACTTC
TRBJ1-1	.	.	TRBV18	CASSTYGDTEAFF	TGTGCCAGCTCAACCTACGGGGACACTGAAGCTTTCTTT
TRBJ2-3	.	.	TRBV4-2	CASSQLSTDTQYF	TGTGCCAGCAGCCAACTAAGCACAGATACGCAGTATTTT
TRBJ2-6	.	.	TRBV19	CASSRGGAGANVLTF	TGTGCCAGTAGTCGTGGCGGGGCCGGGGCCAACGTCCTGACTTTC
TRBJ1-6	TRBD1	.	TRBV3-1/TRBV3-2	CARDRVGSGHSPLHF	TGTGCCAGAGACAGGGTCGGGTCGGGGCATTCACCCCTCCACTTT
TRBJ2-7	.	.	TRBV11-2	CASSLRGRAGYEQYF	TGTGCCAGCAGCTTAAGGGGGAGGGCTGGTTACGAGCAGTACTTC
TRBJ2-3	TRBD2	.	TRBV5-4	CASTPTSRSTDTQYF	TGTGCCAGCACCCCGACTAGCCGGAGCACAGATACGCAGTATTTT
TRBJ2-3	.	.	TRBV2	CASSLAASTDTQYF	TGTGCCAGCAGCCTAGCAGCTAGCACAGATACGCAGTATTTT
TRBJ1-6	TRBD1	.	TRBV6-5	CASHRGQLNSPLHF	TGTGCCAGCCACAGGGGCCAACTAAATTCACCCCTCCACTTT
TRBJ1-6	.	.	TRBV19	CASSSGGNSPLHF	TGTGCCAGTAGTTCCGGGGGTAATTCACCCCTCCACTTT
TRBJ1-2	TRBD1	.	TRBV15	CATSREDRGPSAYTF	TGTGCCACCAGCAGAGAAGACAGGGGGCCATCGGCCTACACCTTC
TRBJ2-3	TRBD2	.	TRBV7-2	CASNFGASGMSQYF	TGTGCCAGCAACTTTGGGGCTAGCGGGATGTCGCAGTATTTT
TRBJ2-5	TRBD2	.	TRBV5-1	CASSSGGYQETQYF	TGCGCCAGCAGCAGCGGGGGGTACCAAGAGACCCAGTACTTC
TRBJ2-3	.	once	TRBV19	CASSIETSDTQYF	TGTGCCAGTAGTATAGAAACCAGTGATACGCAGTATTTT
TRBJ2-7	TRBD1	once	TRBV5-7	CASSLGWTGDYEQYF	TGTGCCAGCAGCTTGGGATGGACAGGGGACTACGAGCAGTACTTC
TRBJ2-6	TRBD1	.	TRBV19	CASSPGTGKSGANVLTF	TGTGCCAGTAGTCCCGGGACAGGGAAGTCTGGGGCCAACGTCCTGACTTTC
TRBJ2-2	TRBD2	.	TRBV6-5	CASRREVGELFF	TGTGCCAGCAGGCGGGAGGTCGGGGAGCTGTTTTTT
TRBJ1-4	.	.	TRBV7-9	CASSLVQGLGEKLFF	TGTGCCAGCAGCTTAGTTCAGGGATTGGGTGAAAAACTGTTTTTT
TRBJ2-1	TRBD1	once	TRBV9	CASSAMGGQGQSSYNEQFF	TGTGCCAGCAGCGCCATGGGGGGACAGGGGCAAAGCTCCTACAATGAGCAGTTCTTC
TRBJ2-5	.	.	TRBV9	CASSVTGTRQETQYF	TGTGCCAGCAGCGTCACCGGGACACGTCAAGAGACCCAGTACTTC
TRBJ1-2	.	.	TRBV12-3/TRBV12-4	CASSFDSSGGYTF	TGTGCCAGCAGTTTTGACAGTTCGGGTGGCTACACCTTC
TRBJ2-1	.	.	TRBV6-5	CASSLTGLIRFF	TGTGCCAGCAGTCTTACGGGACTTATAAGGTTCTTC
TRBJ2-7	TRBD2	.	TRBV5-4	CASSTGTSGPYEQYF	TGTGCCAGCAGCACCGGGACTAGCGGGCCCTACGAGCAGTACTTC
TRBJ2-1	TRBD1	.	TRBV9	CASSTRQGPYNEQFF	TGTGCCAGCAGCACTCGACAGGGTCCGTACAATGAGCAGTTCTTC
TRBJ2-7	TRBD2	.	TRBV19	CASSIGPGGGPSYEQYF	TGTGCCAGTAGTATCGGTCCGGGCGGGGGACCCTCCTACGAGCAGTACTTC
TRBJ2-3	.	.	TRBV7-9	CASSPGLSTDTQYF	TGTGCCAGCAGCCCGGGACTTAGCACAGATACGCAGTATTTT
TRBJ2-5	TRBD2	.	TRBV7-2	CASSSLAGGTQETQYF	TGTGCCAGCAGCTCTCTAGCGGGAGGGACTCAAGAGACCCAGTACTTC
TRBJ2-5	.	.	TRBV18	CASSPSTGKQETQYF	TGTGCCAGCTCACCTTCCACAGGAAAGCAAGAGACCCAGTACTTC
TRBJ2-7	.	.	TRBV6-1	CASSELPGWRQYF	TGTGCCAGCAGTGAATTGCCCGGGTGGCGGCAGTACTTC
TRBJ2-3	.	.	TRBV2	CASSEASSTDTQYF	TGTGCCAGCAGTGAAGCTAGTAGCACAGATACGCAGTATTTT
TRBJ2-7	TRBD1	.	TRBV14	CASSQAQGAGEQYF	TGTGCCAGCAGCCAAGCACAGGGGGCCGGCGAGCAGTACTTC
TRBJ2-5	TRBD2	once	TRBV5-1	CASSLAGGIQETQYF	TGCGCCAGCAGCTTGGCCGGGGGGATACAAGAGACCCAGTACTTC
TRBJ2-3	.	.	TRBV9	CASSVYTGDTQYF	TGTGCCAGCAGCGTATACACAGGGGATACGCAGTATTTT
TRBJ1-1	.	.	TRBV20-1	CSATINTEAFF	TGCAGTGCTACTATTAACACTGAAGCTTTCTTT
TRBJ2-7	.	.	TRBV28	CASSLRYEQYF	TGTGCCAGCAGTTTACGGTACGAGCAGTACTTC
TRBJ1-2	.	.	TRBV19	CASTPNRDDYGYTF	TGTGCCAGTACGCCAAACAGGGATGACTATGGCTACACCTTC
TRBJ2-7	TRBD2	.	TRBV27	CASSLKWREQSYEQYF	TGTGCCAGCAGTTTAAAGTGGCGGGAGCAGTCCTACGAGCAGTACTTC
TRBJ2-2	.	.	TRBV4-2	CASSLRVYTGELFF	TGTGCCAGCAGCCTCAGGGTTTATACCGGGGAGCTGTTTTTT